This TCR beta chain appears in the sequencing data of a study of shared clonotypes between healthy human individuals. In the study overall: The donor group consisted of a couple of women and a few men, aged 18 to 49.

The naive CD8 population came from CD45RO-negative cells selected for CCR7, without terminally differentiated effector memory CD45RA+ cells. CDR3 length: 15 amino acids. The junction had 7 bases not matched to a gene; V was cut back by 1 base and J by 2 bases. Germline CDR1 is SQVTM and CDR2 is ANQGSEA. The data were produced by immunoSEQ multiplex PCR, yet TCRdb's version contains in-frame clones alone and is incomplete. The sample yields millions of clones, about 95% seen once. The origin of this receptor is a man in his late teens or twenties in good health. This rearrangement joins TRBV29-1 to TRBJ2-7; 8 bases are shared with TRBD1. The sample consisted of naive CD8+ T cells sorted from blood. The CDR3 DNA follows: TGCAGCGTTGAAGGCGAGGGACAGGAGACCTACGAGCAGTACTTC. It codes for CSVEGEGQETYEQYF.